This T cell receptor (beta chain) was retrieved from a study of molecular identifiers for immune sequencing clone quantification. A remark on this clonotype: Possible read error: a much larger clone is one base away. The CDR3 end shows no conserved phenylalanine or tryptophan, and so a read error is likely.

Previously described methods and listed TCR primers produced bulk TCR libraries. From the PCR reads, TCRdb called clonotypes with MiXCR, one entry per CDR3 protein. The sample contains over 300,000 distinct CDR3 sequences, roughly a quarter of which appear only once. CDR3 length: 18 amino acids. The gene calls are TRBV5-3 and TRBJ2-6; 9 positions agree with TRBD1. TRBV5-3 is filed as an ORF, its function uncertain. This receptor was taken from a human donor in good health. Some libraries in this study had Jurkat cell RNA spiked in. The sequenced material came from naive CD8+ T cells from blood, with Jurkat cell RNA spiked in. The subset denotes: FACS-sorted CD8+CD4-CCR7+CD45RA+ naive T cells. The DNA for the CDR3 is TGTGCCAGCAGCTTGGGGGGGACAGGGTCCACCCGGGCCAACGTCCTGACTCTC. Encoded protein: CASSLGGTGSTRANVLTL.